This T cell receptor (beta chain) is drawn from a study of cytomegalovirus exposure and HLA in healthy donors. In the study overall: When just under 400 donors were genotyped, about 80% of them were found to fall in the Caucasian-associated ancestry cluster.

The primer mix had 60 Vbeta and 13 Jbeta primers. Here immunoSEQ multiplex PCR was the method, and the copy in TCRdb shows in-frame clones only, minus some. Among 60,000 to 90,000 clones listed, less than 85% were seen once. For this clone: Its antigen is undetermined.

The V and J ends lost 3 bases and 5 bases respectively, with 13 bases between them. Germline lookup yields CDR1 LNHDA and CDR2 SQIVND (reference sequence). The CDR3 covers 14 residues. The study's findings and limits: Upon later analysis, HLA-associated TCR beta chains proved more clonally expanded than other, equally common chains.

Sequenced input: PBMCs. The sequence was obtained from a woman in her 50s in good health and CMV-seropositive. V and J are TRBV19 and TRBJ1-1; D is unresolved. The CDR3 coding sequence is TGTGCCAGTAGTATCAATTGGTCGGGGACTGAAGCTTTCTTT. This encodes CASSINWSGTEAFF.